This T cell receptor (beta chain) originates from a study of regulatory dendritic cells for organ transplantation. Study details: LPS was added to dendritic cell cultures on day 6.

Germline CDR1 SGHRS, CDR2 YFSETQ. J gave up 4 bases and V 2 bases, and 7 bases lay outside the gene matches. The length of the CDR3 is 15 residues. CFSE-labeled sorted T cells met regulatory or mature dendritic cells for more than four days. Memory T cells were CD45RO+, naive were CD45RA+, sorted by FACS. As to this clone: The antigen remains unidentified.

Overall study findings and caveats: Regulatory dendritic cells appeared to expand memory CD8+ clones less than mature ones. Resting memory CD8+ T cells held the most alloreactive clonotypes.

This table comes from immunoSEQ multiplex PCR, and its TCRdb copy is limited to in-frame clones, with some not included. The data show about 11,000 clones, about 81% seen once. This sequence originates from a human donor in good health. The sequenced sample consisted of memory CD4+ T cells from blood cultured with regulatory dendritic cells. The subset: CD45RO+ memory T cells. The chain combines TRBV5-1 with TRBJ1-1; 8 bases match TRBD1. CDR3 loop: CASSLPGGLGTEAFF. The CDR3, as DNA: TGCGCCAGCAGCTTACCAGGGGGCTTGGGCACTGAAGCTTTCTTT. The whole variable domain, filled in from reference TRBV5-1 and TRBJ1-1, reads KAGVTQTPRYLIKTRGQQVTLSCSPISGHRSVSWYQQTPGQGLQFLFEYFSETQRNKGNFPGRFSGRQFSNSRSEMNVSTLELGDSALYLCASSLPGGLGTEAFFGQGTRLTVV.